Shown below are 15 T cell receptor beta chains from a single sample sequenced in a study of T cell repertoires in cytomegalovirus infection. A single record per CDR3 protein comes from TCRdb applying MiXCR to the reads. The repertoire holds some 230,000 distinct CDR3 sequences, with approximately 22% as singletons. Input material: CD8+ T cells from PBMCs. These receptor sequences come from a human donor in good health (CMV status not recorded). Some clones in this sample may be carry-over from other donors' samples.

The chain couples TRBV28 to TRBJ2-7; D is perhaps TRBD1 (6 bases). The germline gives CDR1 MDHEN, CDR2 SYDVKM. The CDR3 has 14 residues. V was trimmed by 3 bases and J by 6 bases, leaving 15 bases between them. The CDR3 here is CASSFTTGLGEQYF. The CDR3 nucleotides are TGTGCCAGCAGTTTTACAACAGGGTTGGGCGAGCAGTACTTC.

Here the CDR3 reads CASRTGTVAVEAFF. The CDR3 bases are TGTGCCAGCAGGACCGGGACGGTGGCGGTGGAAGCTTTCTTT. The rearrangement uses TRBV6-1 and TRBJ1-1; TRBD1 is a possible D gene (5 bases). V shed 6 bases and J shed 8 bases, with 19 bases lying between them. Germline CDR1 MNHNS, CDR2 SASEGT. The CDR3 extends over 14 amino acids.

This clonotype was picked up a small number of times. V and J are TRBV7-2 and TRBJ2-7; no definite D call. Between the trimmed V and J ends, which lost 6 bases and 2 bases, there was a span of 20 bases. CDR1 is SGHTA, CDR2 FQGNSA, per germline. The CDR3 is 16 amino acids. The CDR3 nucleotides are TGTGCCAGCAGACCCAGCCATGCTAATTCGCCCTACGAGCAGTACTTC. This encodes CASRPSHANSPYEQYF.

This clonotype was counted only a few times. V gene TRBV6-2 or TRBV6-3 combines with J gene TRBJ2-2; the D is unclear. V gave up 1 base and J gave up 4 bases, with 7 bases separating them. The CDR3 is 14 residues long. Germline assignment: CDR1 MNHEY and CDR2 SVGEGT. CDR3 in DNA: TGTGCCAGCAGTTACTGGCTCGCCACCGGGGAGCTGTTTTTT. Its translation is CASSYWLATGELFF.

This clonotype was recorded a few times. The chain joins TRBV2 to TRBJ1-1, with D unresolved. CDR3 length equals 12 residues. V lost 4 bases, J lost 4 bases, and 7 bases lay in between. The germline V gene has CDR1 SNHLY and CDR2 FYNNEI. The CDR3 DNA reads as TGTGCCAGCAGTGGAATCGGCACTGAAGCTTTCTTT. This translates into CASSGIGTEAFF.

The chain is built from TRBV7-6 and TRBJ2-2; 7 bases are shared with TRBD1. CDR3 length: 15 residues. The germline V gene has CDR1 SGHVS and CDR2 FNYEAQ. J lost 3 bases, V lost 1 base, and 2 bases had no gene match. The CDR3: CASSLVGTDTGELFF. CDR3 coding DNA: TGTGCCAGCAGCTTAGTTGGGACAGACACCGGGGAGCTGTTTTTT.

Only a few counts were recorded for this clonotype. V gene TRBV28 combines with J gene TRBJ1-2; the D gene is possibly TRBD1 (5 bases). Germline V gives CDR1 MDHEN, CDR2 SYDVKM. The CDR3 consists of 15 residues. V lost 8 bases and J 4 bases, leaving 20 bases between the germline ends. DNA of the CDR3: TGTGCCAGCGCCAAAAGGGGTCAGGGCCCCTATGGCTACACCTTC. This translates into CASAKRGQGPYGYTF.

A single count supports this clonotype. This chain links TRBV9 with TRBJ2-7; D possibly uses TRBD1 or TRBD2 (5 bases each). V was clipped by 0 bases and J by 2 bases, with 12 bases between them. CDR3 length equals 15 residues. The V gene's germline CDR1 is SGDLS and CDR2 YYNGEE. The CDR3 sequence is CASSVDGTSTYEQYF. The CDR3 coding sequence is TGTGCCAGCAGCGTAGATGGGACCTCGACCTACGAGCAGTACTTC.

CDR3 nucleotide sequence: TGTGCCACCCAAGGGGACCTGAGCTCCTACGAGCAGTACTTC. Encoded protein: CATQGDLSSYEQYF. The chain carries TRBV28 and TRBJ2-7; D possibly uses TRBD1 or TRBD2 (5 bases each). Germline CDR1 MDHEN, CDR2 SYDVKM. This CDR3 spans 14 amino acids. Trimming stripped 10 bases from V and 0 bases from J, with 16 bases between.

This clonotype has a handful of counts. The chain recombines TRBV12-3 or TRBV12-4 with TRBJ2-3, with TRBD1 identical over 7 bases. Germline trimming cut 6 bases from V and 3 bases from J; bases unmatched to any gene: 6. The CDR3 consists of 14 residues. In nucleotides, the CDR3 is TGTGCCAGCAGCCAAGGGGGCTTGACAGATACGCAGTATTTT. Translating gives CASSQGGLTDTQYF.

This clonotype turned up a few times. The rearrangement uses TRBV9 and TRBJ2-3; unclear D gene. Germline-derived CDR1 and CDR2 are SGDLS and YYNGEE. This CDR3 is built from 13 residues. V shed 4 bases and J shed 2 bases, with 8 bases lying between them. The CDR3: CASSPSITDTQYF. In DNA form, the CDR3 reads TGTGCCAGCAGCCCCTCTATCACAGATACGCAGTATTTT. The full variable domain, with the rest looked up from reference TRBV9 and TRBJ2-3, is DSGVTQTPKHLITATGQRVTLRCSPRSGDLSVYWYQQSLDQGLQFLIQYYNGEERAKGNILERFSAQQFPDLHSELNLSSLELGDSALYFCASSPSITDTQYFGPGTRLTVL.

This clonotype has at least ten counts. The CDR3 is CSARATGDYYGYTF. The CDR3 DNA sequence: TGCAGTGCTAGAGCGACAGGGGATTACTATGGCTACACCTTC. The chain employs TRBV20-1 and TRBJ1-2; TRBD1 matches 8 bases. Germline-derived CDR1 and CDR2 are DFQATT and SNEGSKA (reference sequence). CDR3 length: 14 amino acids. With 1 base clipped from V and 3 bases from J, the junction kept 4 bases outside the gene matches.

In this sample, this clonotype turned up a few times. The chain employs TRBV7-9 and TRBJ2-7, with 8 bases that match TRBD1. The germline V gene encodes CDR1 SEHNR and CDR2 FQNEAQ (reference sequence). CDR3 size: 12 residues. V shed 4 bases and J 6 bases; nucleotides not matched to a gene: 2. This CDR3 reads CASSSTGGEQYF. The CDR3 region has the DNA TGTGCCAGCAGCTCCACAGGGGGCGAGCAGTACTTC.

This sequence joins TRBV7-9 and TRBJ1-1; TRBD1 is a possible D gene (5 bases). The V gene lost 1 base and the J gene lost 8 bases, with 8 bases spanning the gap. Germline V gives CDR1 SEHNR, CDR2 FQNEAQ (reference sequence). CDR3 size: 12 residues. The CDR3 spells CASSLDGGEAFF. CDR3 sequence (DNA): TGTGCCAGCAGCTTAGATGGGGGGGAAGCTTTCTTT.

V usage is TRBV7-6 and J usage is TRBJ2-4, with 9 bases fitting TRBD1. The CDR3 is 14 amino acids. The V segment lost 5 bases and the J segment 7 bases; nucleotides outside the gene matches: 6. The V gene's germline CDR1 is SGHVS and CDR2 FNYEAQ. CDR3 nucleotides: TGTGCCAGCAGCCCTGGGACAGGGCCGAACATTCAGTACTTC. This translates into CASSPGTGPNIQYF. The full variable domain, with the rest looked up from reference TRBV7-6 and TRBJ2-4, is GAGVSQSPRYKVTKRGQDVALRCDPISGHVSLYWYRQALGQGPEFLTYFNYEAQQDKSGLPNDRFSAERPEGSISTLTIQRTEQRDSAMYRCASSPGTGPNIQYFGAGTRLSVL.